This record looks at one T cell receptor (beta chain) sequence and its context. Its antigen is as yet unknown. This specimen belongs to a study of T cell responses to AZD1222 COVID-19 vaccine. Findings and limits, study-wide: Most donors were white British and more were female, and clonal diversity was possibly underestimated. Rises in breadth and depth of Spike-specific TCRs came after two AZD1222 doses. There were repertoire samples only from the period after the peak T cell response.

Trimming took off 3 bases at V and 2 bases at J, with 17 bases between the two ends. Germline V gene data show CDR1 as SGHRS and CDR2 as YFSETQ. This CDR3 contains 16 residues. Pooling was applied to second doses at about 4 or about 12 weeks. Repertoires were generated with immunoSEQ multiplex PCR, while TCRdb's copy carries only in-frame clones and drops some. The table lists around 99,000 clones, 91% of them singletons. The source of this sequence is an adult who received the AZD1222 COVID-19 vaccine. This rearrangement joins TRBV5-1 to TRBJ1-2, with D possibly matching TRBD1 (5 bases). Sequenced here: peripheral blood, sampled 28 days after the second AZD1222 dose. This CDR3 is CASSSTSVGANYGYTF. The CDR3 DNA reads TGCGCCAGCAGCTCGACAAGCGTCGGGGCAAACTATGGCTACACCTTC.